This TCR beta chain was found in a study of T-cell memory formation after mild COVID-19. The J segment lost 5 bases and the V segment lost 6 bases, leaving 16 bases of the junction unmatched. The CDR3 has 17 amino acids. Each CDR3 protein is one row after TCRdb ran MiXCR on the 5' RACE reads. Altogether some 440,000 distinct CDR3 sequences are present, approximately 25% being singletons, with the ten largest covering about an eighth. The chain is built from TRBV12-3 or TRBV12-4 and TRBJ2-5, with 9 positions matching TRBD1. This sequence originates from an adult woman who had mild COVID-19 (a few samples of this study predate the infection). Cell type and time point are not known. What was sequenced was PBMCs or a T cell subset sorted from them (not recorded which). CDR3 amino acids: CASSAGQGTLFAETQYF. CDR3 sequence (DNA): TGTGCCAGCAGCGCGGGACAGGGTACATTATTTGCCGAGACCCAGTACTTC.